The next 14 T cell receptor beta chains were all read from a single sample in a study of regulatory T cells in long-lasting Graves disease. The time point is: newly diagnosed GD, antithyroid drugs for less than 3 months. RNA extracted from PBMCs served as the sequencing template. Building the TCR beta libraries relied on iRepertoire HTBI primers, and CDR3 regions underwent Arm-PCR. TCRdb re-derived calls from the multiplex PCR reads in MiXCR, one entry per CDR3 protein. The sample shows about 300,000 distinct CDR3 sequences, under 20% of them seen only once. The source was peripheral blood mononuclear cells (PBMCs), collected at new diagnosis, from a patient treated with antithyroid drugs. Receptors originate from a female donor with Graves disease.

This clonotype was recorded at least ten times. V and J are TRBV28 and TRBJ2-5, with 8 bases matching TRBD2. The CDR3 is 14 amino acids. Germline values: CDR1 MDHEN, CDR2 SYDVKM. V trimming: 6 bases; J trimming: 1 base; junction bases outside the gene matches: 4. CDR3 residues: CASRLGRVQETQYF. For the CDR3, the DNA is TGTGCCAGCAGACTCGGGAGGGTCCAAGAGACCCAGTACTTC. The full variable domain, with the rest looked up from reference TRBV28 and TRBJ2-5, is DVKVTQSSRYLVKRTGEKVFLECVQDMDHENMFWYRQDPGLGLRLIYFSYDVKMKEKGDIPEGYSVSREKKERFSLILESASTNQTSMYLCASRLGRVQETQYFGPGTRLLVL.

This clonotype was seen more than once but under ten times. A single base separates this from a much larger clone, so it may be a read error. The CDR3 DNA reads TGTGCCAGCAGCACGGAGGTGGACACTGAAGCTTTCTTT. Its translation: CASSTEVDTEAFF. This chain links TRBV3-1 with TRBJ1-1; D ambiguous. V was cut by 5 bases and J by 3 bases, with 10 bases left in between. CDR1 is LGHDT and CDR2 is YNNKEL in the germline V gene (reference sequence). This CDR3 contains 13 residues.

The table lists this clonotype with a count of one. The chain carries TRBV14 and TRBJ2-7; D possibly corresponds to TRBD1 (5 bases). TRBJ2-5 explains the end of the DNA better; the J call may be wrong. Germline CDR1 is SGHDN and CDR2 is FVKESK. The CDR3 loop spans 15 amino acids. The CDR3 coding sequence is TGTGCCAGCAGTTTAGGGATGGTCCAGGGAGAGACCCAGTACTTC. Residues: CASSLGMVQGETQYF.

Many counts were recorded for this clonotype. The gene calls are TRBV20-1 and TRBJ1-1, with a possible D match to TRBD1 (6 bases). Germline CDR1 and CDR2: DFQATT and SNEGSKA (reference sequence). CDR3 length equals 13 residues. V was trimmed by 2 bases and J by 6 bases, leaving 13 bases between them. CDR3 protein: CSARQGGDAEAFF. The CDR3 coding sequence is TGCAGTGCTAGACAAGGGGGAGACGCTGAAGCTTTCTTT.

This clonotype was seen many times. Here the CDR3 DNA reads TGTGCCAGAAATCCGGGACAGGAAGAGACCCAGTACTTC. It encodes CARNPGQEETQYF. This chain links TRBV2 with TRBJ2-5; 8 bases map to TRBD1. V shed 9 bases, J shed 3 bases, and the junction held 6 bases outside the gene matches. Germline lookup yields CDR1 SNHLY and CDR2 FYNNEI. The CDR3 spans 13 residues.

This clonotype was recorded many times. This rearrangement joins TRBV12-3 or TRBV12-4 to TRBJ2-1; possibly TRBD1 or TRBD2 for D (7 bases each). This CDR3 is 16 amino acids long. Trimming took 5 bases from V and 4 from J, leaving 18 bases between them. The CDR3 region is CASSGTPGGQYNEQFF. Here the CDR3 DNA reads TGTGCCAGCAGTGGGACCCCGGGGGGACAGTACAATGAGCAGTTCTTC.

The table lists this clonotype with many counts. The V and J genes are TRBV6-1 and TRBJ1-5; the D gene is possibly TRBD1 (5 bases). Between the trimmed V and J ends, which lost 7 bases and 1 base, there was a span of 23 bases. Germline V CDR1 and CDR2: MNHNS, SASEGT. CDR3 length: 18 amino acids. CDR3 loop: CASTPPGTGFISNQPQHF. For the CDR3, the DNA is TGTGCCAGCACACCTCCCGGGACCGGGTTCATCAGCAATCAGCCCCAGCATTTT.

This clonotype was counted between two and nine times. The chain employs TRBV12-5 and TRBJ1-2; 10 bases are a match to TRBD1. The V and J ends lost 5 bases and 8 bases, in that order; junction bases with no gene match: 8. CDR1 is LGHNT, CDR2 FRNRAP, per germline. CDR3 length: 14 residues. The CDR3 DNA follows: TGTGCTAGTGGTCCCCGACAGGGGGCGGAGGGCTACACCTTC. Translation gives CASGPRQGAEGYTF.

This clonotype came up many times. J is TRBJ2-5 and V is TRBV28; no definite D call. CDR1 and CDR2 from the germline V gene are MDHEN and SYDVKM. V gave up 6 bases and J gave up 4 bases, with 15 bases separating them. The CDR3 has 14 amino acids. CDR3 sequence reads: CASSAESTGETQYF. The DNA for the CDR3 is TGTGCCAGCAGCGCCGAGTCCACCGGAGAGACCCAGTACTTC. The full variable domain, with the rest looked up from reference TRBV28 and TRBJ2-5, is DVKVTQSSRYLVKRTGEKVFLECVQDMDHENMFWYRQDPGLGLRLIYFSYDVKMKEKGDIPEGYSVSREKKERFSLILESASTNQTSMYLCASSAESTGETQYFGPGTRLLVL.

In the case of this clonotype: One junction end disagrees with the germline gene, perhaps due to a read error. This chain joins TRBV9 and TRBJ2-7, with a weak D call TRBD1 (6 bases). Germline V gene sequence: CDR1 SGDLS, CDR2 YYNGEE. The CDR3 has 14 residues. CDR3 in amino acids: CVSSVDRQAYEQYF. The CDR3 DNA is TGTGTCAGCAGCGTCGACAGACAGGCCTACGAGCAGTACTTC.

Many counts were recorded for this clonotype. The chain couples TRBV12-3 or TRBV12-4 to TRBJ2-2, with unresolved D. This CDR3 spans 12 amino acids. V was clipped by 7 bases and J by 10 bases, with 13 bases between them. CDR3: CASTLTLEELFF. The CDR3 DNA sequence: TGTGCCAGCACCTTAACCTTGGAGGAGCTGTTTTTT.

The table lists this clonotype with many counts. The rearrangement uses TRBV7-2 and TRBJ2-1, with no clear D. CDR1 SGHTA and CDR2 FQGNSA come from the germline V gene. Deletions cut 4 bases from V and 4 bases from J, with 20 bases between. The CDR3 spans 17 residues. CDR3 protein: CASSSEVVVDQYNEQFF. The CDR3 DNA reads TGTGCCAGCAGCTCGGAAGTGGTAGTAGATCAATACAATGAGCAGTTCTTC.

Many counts were recorded for this clonotype. Relative to the germline gene, one junction end is altered; a read error may explain this. The rearrangement links TRBV12-3 or TRBV12-4 to TRBJ2-7; 9 bases line up with TRBD2. CDR3 length equals 14 residues. CDR3 DNA sequence: TGTGCCAGCAGATTAGCGGGAGCCCAATACGAGCAGTACTTC. Its translation: CASRLAGAQYEQYF.

Comment on this clonotype: A much larger clone sits a single nucleotide away, making a read error possible. This chain's CDR3 is CASSELSGRGRDEQYF. Written as DNA, the CDR3 is TGTGCCAGCAGTGAATTAAGCGGGCGGGGGCGGGATGAGCAGTACTTC. The chain carries TRBV6-1 and TRBJ2-5; D may be TRBD2 (7 bases). V gave up 2 bases and J gave up 11 bases, with 24 bases separating them. The germline V gene has CDR1 MNHNS and CDR2 SASEGT. This CDR3 has 16 residues.